Below, 2 T cell receptor beta chains from the same sample are listed, as sequenced in a study of spatial heterogeneity in lung cancer (dated by TCRdb to 2018 to 2020). Paper-wide results and their limitations: A correlation was observed between the number of expanded intratumoral alpha and beta TCRs and the tumor nonsynonymous mutation count.

Explained via the paper, the time point label denotes: sample taken at primary tumor resection. Their antigen targets remain unknown. The library was obtained by 5' RACE. The sequencing machine was a NextSeq 500. The public reads were quality trimmed at Q25 with fastp and then assembled into clones with MiXCR by TCRdb, keeping productive beta chains. Duplicate CDR3 protein sequences are folded into a single record with the most common DNA and genes. In this sample the table shows 17,000 or so distinct CDR3 sequences, less than 7.5% of which occur a single time. About 6.8% of the sample is taken by the ten largest. This specimen was lung tumor tissue, taken at surgery. These TCRs come from a male donor with early-stage non-small cell lung cancer.

Judged by abundance, this clonotype is large. The rearrangement uses TRBV18 and TRBJ2-4; D not certain. Germline assignment: CDR1 KGHSH and CDR2 LQKENI. The CDR3 is made up of 14 amino acids. V was pared by 0 bases and J by 0 bases, with 3 bases between. CDR3 sequence: CASSPPLAKNIQYF. The CDR3 region has the DNA TGTGCCAGCTCACCACCCCTAGCCAAAAACATTCAGTACTTC. Together with reference TRBV18 and TRBJ2-4, the CDR3 gives the full variable domain: NAGVMQNPRHLVRRRGQEARLRCSPMKGHSHVYWYRQLPEEGLKFMVYLQKENIIDESGMPKERFSAEFPKEGPSILRIQQVVRGDSAAYFCASSPPLAKNIQYFGAGTRLSVL.

By share, this clonotype counts as medium-sized. The genes are TRBV7-2 and TRBJ2-7; 7 positions match TRBD1. This CDR3 is built from 14 residues. CDR1 is SGHTA, CDR2 FQGNSA, per germline. The J segment lost 7 bases and the V segment lost 5 bases, leaving 11 bases of the junction unmatched. The CDR3 nucleotides read TGTGCCAGCAGCACGCTGACAGGGAGAAGGGAGCAGTACTTC. Residues: CASSTLTGRREQYF.